The rows below give T cell receptor beta chains drawn from one sample of a study of OX40 agonist ivuxolimab in advanced cancers. The assay was immunoSEQ multiplex PCR, and TCRdb's table has in-frame clones only and misses some. The sample gives some 42,000 clones, roughly four fifths of which show up once; over 2.5% is in the top ten. The sample was CD4+ or CD8+ T cells sorted from blood, taken in a trial of the OX40 agonist ivuxolimab. These receptors originate from an adult with an advanced solid tumor such as melanoma, head and neck, liver or kidney cancer. CDR3s include the opening cysteine and the closing phenylalanine or tryptophan. D genes are given only for firm matches. Some rows have no size entry. The others give once, few or many, or a class for an expanded clone.

d_call,clone_size,cdr3_length,j_call,v_call,cdr3_aa,cdr3_nt
NA,NA,15,TRBJ2-5,TRBV7-2,CASSLGWSVQETQYF,TGTGCCAGCAGCTTAGGGTGGAGCGTCCAAGAGACCCAGTACTTC
NA,NA,12,TRBJ2-3,TRBV12-5,CASGSRTDTQYF,TGTGCTAGTGGTTCAAGGACAGATACGCAGTATTTT
NA,NA,14,TRBJ2-6,TRBV18,CASSPDSGANVLTF,TGTGCCAGCTCACCAGACTCTGGGGCCAACGTCCTGACTTTC
NA,NA,15,TRBJ1-2,TRBV5-8,CASSLLTGANYGYTF,TGTGCCAGCAGCTTGCTCACGGGGGCGAACTATGGCTACACCTTC
TRBD2,NA,16,TRBJ2-2,TRBV2,CASSLAGGSNTGELFF,TGTGCCAGCAGTCTAGCGGGAGGGTCCAACACCGGGGAGCTGTTTTTT
TRBD2,NA,16,TRBJ2-7,TRBV5-1,CASSLSGRGASYEQYF,TGCGCCAGCAGCTTGTCGGGGCGGGGGGCCTCCTACGAGCAGTACTTC
NA,NA,13,TRBJ1-2,TRBV2,CATRVDSPYGYTF,TGTGCCACACGGGTGGACAGCCCCTATGGCTACACCTTC
NA,NA,14,TRBJ2-2,TRBV5-4,CASSAGRSTGELFF,TGTGCCAGCAGCGCGGGTAGGAGCACCGGGGAGCTGTTTTTT
NA,NA,14,TRBJ1-1,TRBV7-9,CASSLTQTATEAFF,TGTGCCAGCAGCTTAACTCAAACAGCCACTGAAGCTTTCTTT
NA,NA,13,TRBJ1-1,TRBV5-6,CASSRTVNTEAFF,TGTGCCAGCAGCCGCACGGTGAACACTGAAGCTTTCTTT
TRBD2,few,16,TRBJ2-7,TRBV5-6,CASSEASSGRFYEQYF,TGTGCCAGCAGCGAGGCCAGCAGCGGGAGGTTCTACGAGCAGTACTTC
NA,NA,15,TRBJ2-1,TRBV30,CACNPPGANVDEQFF,TGTGCCTGCAACCCGCCAGGGGCCAACGTAGATGAGCAGTTCTTC
TRBD1,NA,13,TRBJ1-5,TRBV6-5,CASSYDRDQPQHF,TGTGCCAGCAGTTACGACAGGGATCAGCCCCAGCATTTT
NA,NA,15,TRBJ1-1,TRBV7-3,CASSPRGGQNTEAFF,TGTGCCAGCAGCCCCCGTGGAGGGCAGAACACTGAAGCTTTCTTT
TRBD1,NA,13,TRBJ1-1,TRBV7-8,CASTGGWNTEAFF,TGTGCCAGCACAGGGGGCTGGAACACTGAAGCTTTCTTT
TRBD1,NA,16,TRBJ2-3,TRBV11-3,CASSTRQGSGTDTQYF,TGTGCCAGCAGCACCAGACAGGGAAGCGGCACAGATACGCAGTATTTT
NA,few,13,TRBJ1-1,TRBV6-6,CASSFGGATEAFF,TGTGCCAGCAGTTTCGGGGGAGCCACTGAAGCTTTCTTT
NA,once,14,TRBJ1-4,TRBV5-1,CASSLALDNEKLFF,TGCGCCAGCAGCTTGGCCTTGGACAATGAAAAACTGTTTTTT
TRBD2,NA,15,TRBJ2-4,TRBV4-2,CASSQWLAGENIQYF,TGTGCCAGCAGCCAATGGCTAGCGGGGGAAAACATTCAGTACTTC
TRBD2,NA,18,TRBJ2-1,TRBV4-2,CASSQVNLAGGAPNEQFF,TGTGCCAGCAGCCAAGTGAACCTAGCGGGAGGGGCACCGAATGAGCAGTTCTTC
NA,NA,14,TRBJ2-5,TRBV6-5,CASSYSMGQETQYF,TGTGCCAGCAGTTACTCGATGGGGCAGGAGACCCAGTACTTC
TRBD1,NA,17,TRBJ1-4,TRBV5-1,CASGFFNPGQGGEKLFF,TGCGCCAGCGGCTTCTTTAACCCGGGACAGGGGGGTGAAAAACTGTTTTTT
TRBD1,NA,15,TRBJ2-1,TRBV9,CASSVTDRESNEQFF,TGTGCCAGCAGCGTAACGGACAGGGAGTCCAATGAGCAGTTCTTC
TRBD2,NA,13,TRBJ2-1,TRBV5-1,CASSLGLVDEQFF,TGCGCCAGCAGCTTAGGACTAGTCGATGAGCAGTTCTTC
NA,NA,11,TRBJ1-2,TRBV2,CASSGRAGYTF,TGTGCCAGCAGTGGCCGGGCTGGCTACACCTTC
NA,NA,13,TRBJ2-1,TRBV5-3,CARSLRGRDEQFF,TGTGCCAGAAGCTTGAGAGGCAGGGATGAGCAGTTCTTC
NA,once,13,TRBJ2-7,TRBV6-5,CASSSMGDYEQYF,TGTGCCAGCAGTTCCATGGGAGATTACGAGCAGTACTTC
TRBD2,NA,15,TRBJ2-1,TRBV5-8,CASIRAGTWYNEQFF,TGTGCCAGCATCAGAGCGGGAACTTGGTACAATGAGCAGTTCTTC
TRBD1,NA,16,TRBJ1-3,TRBV4-1,CASSQGAGGYGNTIYF,TGCGCCAGCAGCCAAGGCGCAGGGGGTTACGGAAACACCATATATTTT
NA,NA,13,TRBJ2-7,TRBV7-2,CASSFWQGHEQYF,TGTGCCAGCAGCTTTTGGCAGGGCCACGAGCAGTACTTC
TRBD2,NA,16,TRBJ2-1,TRBV5-1,CASSLDPSGRYNEQFF,TGCGCCAGCAGCTTGGACCCTAGCGGGCGCTACAATGAGCAGTTCTTC
NA,few,12,TRBJ2-1,TRBV7-9,CASSLVRNEQFF,TGTGCCAGCAGCTTAGTCAGGAATGAGCAGTTCTTC
TRBD2,NA,15,TRBJ2-1,TRBV28,CASLYTSGRVGEQFF,TGTGCCAGCCTCTATACTAGCGGGAGGGTGGGTGAGCAGTTCTTC
NA,NA,14,TRBJ2-2,TRBV30,CAWSATRVGGELFF,TGTGCCTGGAGCGCCACGAGGGTTGGCGGGGAGCTGTTTTTT
NA,NA,16,TRBJ2-1,TRBV18,CASSPAEGYDFNEQFF,TGTGCCAGCTCACCGGCGGAGGGGTATGATTTCAATGAGCAGTTCTTC
NA,NA,16,TRBJ2-1,TRBV4-1,CTSSQVDILSYNEQFF,TGCACCAGCAGCCAAGTGGACATCCTCTCCTACAATGAGCAGTTCTTC
TRBD1,NA,15,TRBJ1-5,TRBV4-1,CASSQADREIQPQHF,TGCGCCAGCAGCCAGGCCGACAGGGAGATTCAGCCCCAGCATTTT
TRBD1,NA,14,TRBJ1-1,TRBV6-4,CASSDVGQVLYAFF,TGTGCCAGCAGTGACGTTGGACAGGTTTTGTATGCTTTCTTT
TRBD1,few,15,TRBJ1-1,TRBV19,CASSTSDRGDTEAFF,TGTGCCAGTAGTACTTCGGACAGGGGTGACACTGAAGCTTTCTTT
NA,NA,15,TRBJ2-1,TRBV27,CASSIGTRSTREQFF,TGTGCCAGCAGCATAGGGACTCGGTCGACAAGGGAGCAGTTCTTC
NA,NA,15,TRBJ1-4,TRBV27,CASSLGVATNEKLFF,TGTGCCAGCAGTTTAGGGGTGGCAACTAATGAAAAACTGTTTTTT
TRBD2,NA,15,TRBJ2-7,TRBV7-9,CASSLLSSGVDEQYF,TGTGCCAGCAGCTTATTGTCTAGCGGTGTCGACGAGCAGTACTTC
NA,NA,11,TRBJ1-2,TRBV5-1,CASSLEGAYTF,TGCGCCAGCAGCTTGGAAGGGGCCTACACCTTC
NA,NA,16,TRBJ2-3,TRBV5-1,CASSFNGRGDTDTQYF,TGCGCCAGCAGCTTTAATGGGCGGGGAGACACAGATACGCAGTATTTT
NA,NA,14,TRBJ2-2,TRBV27,CASSSLMNTGELFF,TGTGCCAGCAGTTCCCTAATGAACACCGGGGAGCTGTTTTTT
NA,NA,15,TRBJ1-5,TRBV5-1,CASSPDIGGNQPQHF,TGCGCCAGCAGCCCGGACATCGGAGGCAATCAGCCCCAGCATTTT
TRBD1,NA,15,TRBJ1-5,TRBV2,CASGGNRGGNQPQHF,TGTGCCAGCGGCGGAAACAGGGGAGGCAATCAGCCCCAGCATTTT
NA,once,17,TRBJ1-2,TRBV5-6,CASSLDISPGFNYGYTF,TGTGCCAGCAGCTTGGACATCTCACCAGGGTTTAACTATGGCTACACCTTC
NA,NA,14,TRBJ2-5,TRBV6-5,CATSVRLASKTQYF,TGTGCCACCAGCGTTAGGTTGGCTTCAAAGACCCAGTACTTC
NA,NA,14,TRBJ2-3,TRBV18,CASSPSGDTDTQYF,TGTGCCAGCTCACCGTCAGGAGACACAGATACGCAGTATTTT
NA,once,14,TRBJ2-3,TRBV19,CASSPLVQADTQYF,TGTGCCAGTAGTCCACTAGTCCAAGCAGATACGCAGTATTTT
TRBD1,once,15,TRBJ2-7,TRBV4-1,CASSQDGTGDYEQYF,TGCGCCAGCAGCCAAGACGGGACAGGGGACTACGAGCAGTACTTC
TRBD2,few,18,TRBJ2-3,TRBV5-1,CASSLGTSGRYRTDTQYF,TGCGCCAGCAGCTTAGGGACTAGCGGGAGGTACCGCACAGATACGCAGTATTTT